This is a list of T cell receptor beta chains from one sample in a study of cytomegalovirus exposure and HLA in healthy donors. Clones were sequenced by immunoSEQ multiplex PCR, and TCRdb holds only the in-frame ones, with some missing. The table has 150,000 to 200,000 clones, 75% to 85% seen once. Sequences were obtained from PBMCs. These receptors all come from a male donor in good health and CMV-seropositive. Both conserved end residues are part of each CDR3. The order of the fields is J gene, V gene, CDR3 protein.

j_call: TRBJ1-1; v_call: TRBV28; cdr3_aa: CASSLFIAGGAFF
j_call: TRBJ1-1; v_call: TRBV11-2; cdr3_aa: CASSVGQGVAEAFF
j_call: TRBJ2-1; v_call: TRBV6-5; cdr3_aa: CASSYSLGQYNEQFF
j_call: TRBJ2-1; v_call: TRBV7-3; cdr3_aa: CASSLTSSGGSPKFF
j_call: TRBJ1-1; v_call: TRBV5-1; cdr3_aa: CASSMGTGGTEAFF
j_call: TRBJ2-1; v_call: TRBV29-1; cdr3_aa: CSVMLAGDNEQFF
j_call: TRBJ2-1; v_call: TRBV18; cdr3_aa: CASQDRYSYNEQFF
j_call: TRBJ2-5; v_call: TRBV7-6; cdr3_aa: CASSLEPAKGETQYF
j_call: TRBJ2-1; v_call: TRBV11-3; cdr3_aa: CASSSGGQLRNELFF
j_call: TRBJ2-7; v_call: TRBV11-2; cdr3_aa: CASSLSTVISSSYEQYF
j_call: TRBJ2-7; v_call: TRBV27; cdr3_aa: CASIALSGGSSLYEQYF
j_call: TRBJ1-2; v_call: TRBV27; cdr3_aa: CASSPTGEGYTF
j_call: TRBJ1-1; v_call: TRBV25-1; cdr3_aa: CASSEPKVDNMNTEAFF
j_call: TRBJ2-2; v_call: TRBV11-2; cdr3_aa: CASSLKIRLAGGTGELFF
j_call: TRBJ1-5; v_call: TRBV19; cdr3_aa: CASSTSKNQPQHF
j_call: TRBJ2-7; v_call: TRBV6-5; cdr3_aa: CASNSGSGALEQYF
j_call: TRBJ2-2; v_call: TRBV9; cdr3_aa: CASSVDLANTGELFF
j_call: TRBJ2-2; v_call: TRBV10-3; cdr3_aa: CAIRTDRVNTGELFF
j_call: TRBJ1-6; v_call: TRBV15; cdr3_aa: CATSRTGTDNSPLHF
j_call: TRBJ2-7; v_call: TRBV6-5; cdr3_aa: CASSSLGGPYEQYF
j_call: TRBJ2-1; v_call: TRBV5-1; cdr3_aa: CASSFMRNEQFF
j_call: TRBJ2-1; v_call: TRBV6-6; cdr3_aa: CASSNRAYNEQFF
j_call: TRBJ2-1; v_call: TRBV15; cdr3_aa: CATSRDLAGAPSSYNEQFF
j_call: TRBJ2-7; v_call: TRBV7-2; cdr3_aa: CASSLVTRTGEQYF
j_call: TRBJ2-1; v_call: TRBV28; cdr3_aa: CASSFSTYEQFF
j_call: TRBJ2-7; v_call: TRBV18; cdr3_aa: CASALQGWGSLEQYF
j_call: TRBJ2-1; v_call: TRBV7-8; cdr3_aa: CASSLPPYNEQFF
j_call: TRBJ2-5; v_call: TRBV6-1; cdr3_aa: CASSRDFTGETQYF
j_call: TRBJ2-2; v_call: TRBV5-1; cdr3_aa: CASSLPGGGTGELFF
j_call: TRBJ2-3; v_call: TRBV11-1; cdr3_aa: CASSRAGRGDTQYF
j_call: TRBJ1-1; v_call: TRBV7-9; cdr3_aa: CASSLENKAGEKF
j_call: TRBJ1-2; v_call: TRBV10-3; cdr3_aa: CAIKDTDFNYGYTF
j_call: TRBJ1-6; v_call: TRBV2; cdr3_aa: CASNLRDREFSPLHF
j_call: TRBJ1-6; v_call: TRBV9; cdr3_aa: CASSVTAVPYNSPLHF
j_call: TRBJ2-7; v_call: TRBV29-1; cdr3_aa: CSVWTGKSYEQYF
j_call: TRBJ2-2; v_call: TRBV7-3; cdr3_aa: CASRSGLNTGELFF
j_call: TRBJ1-2; v_call: TRBV5-1; cdr3_aa: CASSWSPLYGYTF
j_call: TRBJ1-2; v_call: TRBV5-1; cdr3_aa: CASSLAGSGDGYTF
j_call: TRBJ2-3; v_call: TRBV5-8; cdr3_aa: CASSRSGGSQYF
j_call: TRBJ2-7; v_call: TRBV30; cdr3_aa: CAWSVWTGSSYEQYF
j_call: TRBJ2-1; v_call: TRBV19; cdr3_aa: CASSITSASYTEQFF
j_call: TRBJ2-5; v_call: TRBV5-1; cdr3_aa: CASSLEEGWETQYF
j_call: TRBJ1-6; v_call: TRBV10-3; cdr3_aa: CAISEQYGQGSPLHF
j_call: TRBJ2-5; v_call: TRBV5-4; cdr3_aa: CASSRQTSAETQYF
j_call: TRBJ2-5; v_call: TRBV11-1; cdr3_aa: CASSLETSGSGKTQYF
j_call: TRBJ2-2; v_call: TRBV7-2; cdr3_aa: CASSWDRGRELFF
j_call: TRBJ1-4; v_call: TRBV6-5; cdr3_aa: CASSYSQGAGEKLFF
j_call: TRBJ2-7; v_call: TRBV29-1; cdr3_aa: CSVEKADTYEQYF
j_call: TRBJ2-5; v_call: TRBV9; cdr3_aa: CASSVGAGGPTETQYF
j_call: TRBJ1-1; v_call: TRBV5-1; cdr3_aa: CASSFPPGAITEAFF
j_call: TRBJ2-7; v_call: TRBV7-3; cdr3_aa: CASSLLGGGSEQYF
j_call: TRBJ1-3; v_call: TRBV5-1; cdr3_aa: CASSLVRGRGGNTIYF
j_call: TRBJ1-3; v_call: TRBV30; cdr3_aa: CAWSRPRVGNTIYF
j_call: TRBJ1-1; v_call: TRBV5-5; cdr3_aa: CASSGRDIQTEAFF
j_call: TRBJ2-7; v_call: TRBV5-1; cdr3_aa: CASSEDRYEQYF
j_call: TRBJ1-5; v_call: TRBV2; cdr3_aa: CASSADRAGNQPQHF